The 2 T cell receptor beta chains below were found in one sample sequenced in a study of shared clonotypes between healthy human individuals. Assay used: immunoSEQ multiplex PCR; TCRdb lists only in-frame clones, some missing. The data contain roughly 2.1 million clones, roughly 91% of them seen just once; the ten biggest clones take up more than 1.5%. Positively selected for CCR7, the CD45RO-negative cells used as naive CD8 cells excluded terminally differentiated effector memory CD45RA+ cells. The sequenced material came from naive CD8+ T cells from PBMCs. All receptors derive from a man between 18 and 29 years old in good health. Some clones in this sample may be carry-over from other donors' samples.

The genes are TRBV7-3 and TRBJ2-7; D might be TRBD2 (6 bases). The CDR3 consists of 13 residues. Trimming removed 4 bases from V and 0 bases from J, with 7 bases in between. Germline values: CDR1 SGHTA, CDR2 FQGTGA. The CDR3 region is CASSSDYSYEQYF. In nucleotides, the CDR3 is TGTGCCAGCAGCTCGGACTACTCCTACGAGCAGTACTTC.

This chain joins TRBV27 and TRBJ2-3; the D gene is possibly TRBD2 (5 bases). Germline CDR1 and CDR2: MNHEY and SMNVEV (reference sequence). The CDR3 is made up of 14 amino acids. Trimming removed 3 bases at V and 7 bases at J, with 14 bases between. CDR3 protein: CASSLRTGRNTQYF. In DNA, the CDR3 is TGTGCCAGCAGTTTGCGGACTGGTAGAAATACGCAGTATTTT.